This T cell receptor beta chain was observed in a study of cytomegalovirus exposure and HLA in healthy donors. Study context: In an earlier analysis, some 110 million unique TCR beta sequences were found from some 180 million T cells.

Study-wide results and caveats: Analysis was performed later, and it showed HLA-associated TCR beta chains to be more clonally expanded than equally common others.

The PCR ran on 60 Vbeta and 13 Jbeta primers. Profiled with immunoSEQ multiplex PCR; TCRdb holds only in-frame clones, not every one. The sample lists fewer than 150,000 clones, 85% occurring once. Details on this clone: Antigen specificity is unknown.

V gave up 7 bases and J gave up 1 base, with 15 bases separating them. In germline, CDR1 is SGHKS, CDR2 YYEKEE (reference sequence). The CDR3 is made up of 15 amino acids. Sequenced material: PBMCs. V is TRBV5-5 and J is TRBJ1-3; D is unclear. The clonotype was recovered from a woman aged 30 to 39 in good health and CMV-seropositive. Here the CDR3 DNA reads TGTGCCAGCGGCGTGATACGGGGATCTGGAAACACCATATATTTT. Translation gives CASGVIRGSGNTIYF.